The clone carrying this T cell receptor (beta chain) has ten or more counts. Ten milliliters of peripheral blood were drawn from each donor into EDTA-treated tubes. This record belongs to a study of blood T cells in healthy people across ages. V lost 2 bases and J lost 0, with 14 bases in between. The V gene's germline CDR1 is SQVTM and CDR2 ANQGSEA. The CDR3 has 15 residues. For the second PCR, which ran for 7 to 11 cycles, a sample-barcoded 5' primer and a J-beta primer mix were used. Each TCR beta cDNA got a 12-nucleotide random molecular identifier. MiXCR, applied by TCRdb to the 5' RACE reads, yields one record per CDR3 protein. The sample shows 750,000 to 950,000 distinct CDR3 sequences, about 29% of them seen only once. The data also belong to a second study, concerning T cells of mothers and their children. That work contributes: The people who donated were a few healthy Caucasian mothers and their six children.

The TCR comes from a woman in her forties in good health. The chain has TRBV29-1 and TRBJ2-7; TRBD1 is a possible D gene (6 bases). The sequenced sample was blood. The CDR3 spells CSVELQGPSSYEQYF. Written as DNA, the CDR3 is TGCAGCGTTGAACTACAGGGCCCTAGCTCCTACGAGCAGTACTTC.